What follows are 21 T cell receptor beta chains derived from one specimen sequenced in a study of T cell changes during pregnancy in multiple sclerosis. Profiling relied on immunoSEQ multiplex PCR, and the TCRdb table lists in-frame clones only, not all of them. The sample holds about 120,000 clones, about 93% seen once. The material was peripheral blood, obtained in the third trimester of pregnancy. These TCRs come from a female donor with multiple sclerosis, enrolled in a pregnancy study.

The chain links TRBV9 to TRBJ2-3; TRBD1 is a possible D gene (6 bases). The germline CDR1 and CDR2 sequences are SGDLS and YYNGEE. CDR3 length: 14 amino acids. Between the trimmed V and J ends, which lost 6 bases and 0 bases, there was a span of 11 bases. The CDR3 DNA is TGTGCCAGCACCGGGACAAGCAGCACAGATACGCAGTATTTT. Translated, it gives CASTGTSSTDTQYF.

The chain links TRBV29-1 to TRBJ1-2; TRBD1 matches 7 bases. This CDR3 is built from 14 residues. Trimming at V came to 6 bases and at J to 4 bases, leaving 11 bases not matched to a gene. Per germline, CDR1 SQVTM and CDR2 ANQGSEA. The CDR3 region has the DNA TGCAGCGTGAGAACAGGGGAGCGGGTCTATGGCTACACCTTC. Encoded protein: CSVRTGERVYGYTF.

The chain uses TRBV28 and TRBJ2-7; D not resolved. The CDR3 runs 14 residues. V was cut by 2 bases and J by 6 bases, with 14 bases left in between. Germline V gene lookup returns CDR1 MDHEN and CDR2 SYDVKM. The CDR3 DNA sequence: TGTGCCAGCAGTTTAGCAGTTTTATCTCGCGAGCAGTACTTC. Amino acid sequence: CASSLAVLSREQYF. The full variable domain, its missing parts supplied by reference TRBV28 and TRBJ2-7, is DVKVTQSSRYLVKRTGEKVFLECVQDMDHENMFWYRQDPGLGLRLIYFSYDVKMKEKGDIPEGYSVSREKKERFSLILESASTNQTSMYLCASSLAVLSREQYFGPGTRLTVT.

The genes are TRBV19 and TRBJ2-5; D gene ambiguous. The length of the CDR3 is 14 residues. CDR1 is LNHDA and CDR2 is SQIVND in the germline V gene (reference sequence). The germline V and J ends were trimmed by 3 bases and 5 bases, with 13 bases remaining between them. The CDR3 protein is CASSIRTDPETQYF. The DNA of the CDR3 is TGTGCCAGTAGTATTCGCACAGACCCGGAGACCCAGTACTTC.

The table lists this clone with a few counts. J is TRBJ1-2 and V is TRBV6-6, with D possibly TRBD1 on 5 matching bases. The CDR3 has 15 residues. Germline CDR1 reads MNHNY; CDR2 reads SVGAGI (reference sequence). Trimming stripped 2 bases from V and 4 bases from J, with 14 bases between. CDR3 coding DNA: TGTGCCAGCAGTTACATTCCCGGGGGAAGCTATGGCTACACCTTC. Protein sequence: CASSYIPGGSYGYTF.

V gene TRBV14 combines with J gene TRBJ2-3; tentatively, D is TRBD2 (6 bases). Per germline, CDR1 SGHDN and CDR2 FVKESK. Trimming stripped 0 bases from V and 9 bases from J, with 10 bases between. The CDR3 covers 13 residues. The CDR3 loop is CASSQELGGTQYF. The CDR3 nucleotides are TGTGCCAGCAGCCAAGAACTGGGAGGCACGCAGTATTTT.

The table lists this clone with a few counts. This chain links TRBV19 with TRBJ1-2; the D is unclear. V dropped 3 bases and J dropped 10 bases, with 9 bases sitting between them. Germline V gives CDR1 LNHDA, CDR2 SQIVND (reference sequence). The CDR3 contains 11 residues. CDR3 DNA sequence: TGTGCCAGTAGTATTCCTGGACTCTACACCTTC. Its translation is CASSIPGLYTF.

This chain uses TRBV18 with TRBJ2-7, with 8 bases aligning to TRBD2. The J segment lost 1 base and the V segment lost 0 bases, leaving 5 bases of the junction unmatched. The CDR3 consists of 16 residues. Germline V gene data show CDR1 as KGHSH and CDR2 as LQKENI. CDR3 residues: CASSPPISGGSYEQYF. The DNA of the CDR3 is TGTGCCAGCTCACCACCTATCAGCGGGGGATCCTACGAGCAGTACTTC. The whole variable domain, filled in from reference TRBV18 and TRBJ2-7, reads NAGVMQNPRHLVRRRGQEARLRCSPMKGHSHVYWYRQLPEEGLKFMVYLQKENIIDESGMPKERFSAEFPKEGPSILRIQQVVRGDSAAYFCASSPPISGGSYEQYFGPGTRLTVT.

The rearrangement links TRBV13 to TRBJ1-1, with D unresolved. With 0 bases removed from V and 0 bases from J, the gap between germline ends came to 17 bases. The CDR3 covers 18 residues. Germline V gene data show CDR1 as PRHDT and CDR2 as FYEKMQ (reference sequence). CDR3 coding DNA: TGTGCCAGCAGCTTAGGCCGCGGGCCGGGAAACATGAACACTGAAGCTTTCTTT. It codes for CASSLGRGPGNMNTEAFF.

Only a few counts were recorded for this clone. This sequence joins TRBV12-2 and TRBJ1-6. TRBV12-2 is a pseudogene locus. The CDR3 length is 14 residues. CDR3 bases: TGTGCAAGTCGCCTGGGACGGGGGAATTCACCCCTCCACTTT. It codes for CASRLGRGNSPLHF.

J is TRBJ2-6 and V is TRBV21-1; the table's D gene call, TRBD1, was not cross checked with the DNA. TRBV21-1 is a listed pseudogene. CDR3 size: 17 residues. The CDR3 protein is CASSKVGRYSGANVLTF. DNA for the CDR3: TGTGCCAGCAGCAAAGTGGGCAGATACTCTGGGGCCAACGTCCTGACTTTC.

The chain has TRBV27 and TRBJ1-6; 7 nucleotides match TRBD1. CDR3 length: 16 residues. Trimming cost V 6 bases and J 9 bases; bases outside gene matches: 14. Germline loops: CDR1 MNHEY, CDR2 SMNVEV (reference sequence). This CDR3 is CASRPPGTADISPLHF. The DNA of the CDR3 is TGTGCCAGCAGGCCCCCAGGGACAGCCGATATTTCACCCCTCCACTTT.

The chain combines TRBV2 with TRBJ2-2; D gene uncertain. Trimming cost V 1 base and J 5 bases, with 5 bases left between them. Germline V gene data show CDR1 as SNHLY and CDR2 as FYNNEI. This CDR3 is built from 13 residues. The CDR3 loop is CASSEETTGELFF. CDR3 DNA: TGTGCCAGCAGTGAAGAGACAACCGGGGAGCTGTTTTTT.

This chain joins TRBV2 and TRBJ1-1; the match to TRBD1 covers 8 bases. Per germline, CDR1 SNHLY and CDR2 FYNNEI. CDR3 size: 14 residues. With 5 bases clipped from V and 1 base from J, the junction kept 3 bases outside the gene matches. The CDR3 here is CASSQQGGNTEAFF. CDR3 nucleotide sequence: TGTGCCAGCAGTCAACAGGGGGGGAACACTGAAGCTTTCTTT.

Here the CDR3 DNA reads TGTGCCAGCAGCGAGGGGCTAGCGGGAGGGCCTTTCCAGTACGAGCAGTACTTC. This sequence encodes CASSEGLAGGPFQYEQYF. The chain uses TRBV2 and TRBJ2-7; 12 bases are a match to TRBD2. CDR1 and CDR2 (germline): SNHLY, FYNNEI. Trimming at V came to 6 bases and at J to 4 bases, leaving 16 bases not matched to a gene. The CDR3 is made up of 18 amino acids.

CDR3 nucleotides: TGTGCCAGCAGCTTACTATTAGGGGGTCGCGAGACCCAGTACTTC. This translates into CASSLLLGGRETQYF. The genes are TRBV11-2 and TRBJ2-5, with a tentative D call TRBD1 (6 bases). The CDR3 sequence is 15 residues long. V dropped 2 bases and J dropped 5 bases, with 15 bases sitting between them. Germline V gene data show CDR1 as SGHAT and CDR2 as FQNNGV.

The J gene is TRBJ1-3, the V gene TRBV6-5, with 7 bases identical to TRBD1. V was clipped by 5 bases and J by 2 bases; unmatched bases: 6. CDR1 is MNHEY, CDR2 SVGAGI, per germline. This CDR3 contains 15 residues. The CDR3 loop reads CASSRGGPAGNTIYF. In DNA form, the CDR3 reads TGTGCCAGCAGTAGAGGGGGCCCGGCTGGAAACACCATATATTTT.

The rearrangement links TRBV28 to TRBJ2-7; tentatively, D is TRBD2 (5 bases). From germline, CDR1 is MDHEN and CDR2 SYDVKM. The CDR3 runs to 12 residues. Trimming stripped 8 bases from V and 4 bases from J, with 12 bases between. CDR3 coding DNA: TGTGCCAGCCAAACTAGGTCTTACGAGCAGTACTTC. Amino acids: CASQTRSYEQYF.

The chain has TRBV27 and TRBJ2-3, with D perhaps TRBD1 (6 bases). This CDR3 region has 14 residues. Germline CDR1 reads MNHEY; CDR2 reads SMNVEV (reference sequence). V shed 4 bases and J shed 1 base, with 9 bases lying between them. This chain's CDR3 is CASSSGAGTDTQYF. DNA for the CDR3: TGTGCCAGCAGTTCAGGGGCCGGCACAGATACGCAGTATTTT.

V is TRBV6-1 and J is TRBJ1-2; 7 bases match TRBD1. Germline V gene sequence: CDR1 MNHNS, CDR2 SASEGT. With 6 bases clipped from V and 4 bases from J, the junction kept 2 bases outside the gene matches. CDR3 length equals 12 residues. The CDR3 reads CASRQGSYGYTF. For the CDR3, the DNA is TGTGCCAGCAGACAGGGGAGCTATGGCTACACCTTC.

The genes are TRBV6-1 and TRBJ2-1, with 11 bases aligning to TRBD2. Unmatched junction bases numbered 7, after V lost 4 bases and J lost 5 bases. The CDR3 extends over 16 amino acids. Germline V gives CDR1 MNHNS, CDR2 SASEGT. The CDR3 DNA reads TGTGCCAGCAGTGGGCCTAGCGGGGGGCCCCACAATGAGCAGTTCTTC. This encodes CASSGPSGGPHNEQFF.